This T cell receptor (beta chain) was identified in a study of blood T cell repertoires in COVID-19. This clone was observed a single time. Sequencing used immunoSEQ multiplex PCR; TCRdb keeps in-frame clones, though not all of them. This sample carries under 450,000 clones, around 86% of them seen once, and the ten largest clones take about 4.8%. Germline CDR1 reads LGHNA; CDR2 reads YSLEER. This CDR3 has 14 residues. The V end was cut by 3 bases, the J end by 8 bases, with 15 bases between. Living in under 30 US areas, the participants were between 18 and 89 years of age. The rearrangement joins TRBV4-3 to TRBJ2-3; D may be TRBD1 (6 bases). The clonotype was recovered from a woman aged 45-60 years who had recovered from COVID-19. Sequenced input: PBMCs or T cells enriched from blood (not recorded which). DNA for the CDR3: TGCGCCAGCAGCCACAGGGGCTTTCGGGGTACGCAGTATTTT. It specifies CASSHRGFRGTQYF.